This T cell receptor beta chain was recovered during a study of Graves' ophthalmopathy and Graves' hyperthyroidism. Study in general: Before any treatment, peripheral blood was taken at the initial diagnosis. The study, taken as a whole, reports: Sensitivity of about 70% and specificity of 72% to 80% were achieved by the model that predicted ophthalmopathy progression. Blood repertoires reportedly contained most expanded thyroid clonotypes above 0.001 frequency.

The study amplified TCR beta CDR3 regions using RNA transcripts. Second-round multiplex PCR came after a first-round RT-PCR that employed HTBI primers. TCRdb recomputed calls from the multiplex PCR reads with MiXCR, one row per CDR3 protein. This sample has roughly 220,000 distinct CDR3 sequences, with around 42% found just once. Losses at the gene ends were 5 bases for V and 4 bases for J; bases not matched to a gene: 10. Germline V lookup: CDR1 SQVTM, CDR2 ANQGSEA. This CDR3 has 14 amino acids. Reliance was placed on clinical symptoms, serum thyroxine, TRAb, thyroid ultrasound and orbital computed tomography for diagnosis. The table lists this clonotype with a few counts. Antigen: not known.

The rearrangement links TRBV29-1 to TRBJ2-5; the match to TRBD2 covers 7 bases. The TCR was taken from an adult man with Graves' ophthalmopathy. The sequencing input was peripheral blood. The CDR3: CSVFRRGVRETQYF. CDR3 nucleotide sequence: TGCAGCGTTTTCCGCCGGGGGGTAAGAGAGACCCAGTACTTC.